The text below deals with one T cell receptor (beta chain). Germline loops: CDR1 SGDLS, CDR2 YYNGEE. The CDR3 contains 17 residues. V lost 4 bases, J lost 1 base, and 18 bases lay in between. This sample was taken from a study of blood T cell repertoires in COVID-19. In the study's own analysis: Amplification with reference gene primers provided the estimates of nucleated cell counts. TCRdb keeps only in-frame clones here, not all; method: immunoSEQ multiplex PCR. V and J calls and clone size follow that table, whereas D and trimming were derived from the DNA. The top ten hold around 6.9% of the sample, which has about 320,000 clones, almost 85% seen once.

The gene calls are TRBV9 and TRBJ2-1; no definite D call. The sample taken for sequencing was peripheral blood. The clonotype originates from a human donor in a cohort sampled during active COVID-19. The CDR3 here is CASSPLSGLLSYNEQFF. DNA for the CDR3: TGTGCCAGCAGCCCCCTGTCAGGTCTACTTTCCTACAATGAGCAGTTCTTC.